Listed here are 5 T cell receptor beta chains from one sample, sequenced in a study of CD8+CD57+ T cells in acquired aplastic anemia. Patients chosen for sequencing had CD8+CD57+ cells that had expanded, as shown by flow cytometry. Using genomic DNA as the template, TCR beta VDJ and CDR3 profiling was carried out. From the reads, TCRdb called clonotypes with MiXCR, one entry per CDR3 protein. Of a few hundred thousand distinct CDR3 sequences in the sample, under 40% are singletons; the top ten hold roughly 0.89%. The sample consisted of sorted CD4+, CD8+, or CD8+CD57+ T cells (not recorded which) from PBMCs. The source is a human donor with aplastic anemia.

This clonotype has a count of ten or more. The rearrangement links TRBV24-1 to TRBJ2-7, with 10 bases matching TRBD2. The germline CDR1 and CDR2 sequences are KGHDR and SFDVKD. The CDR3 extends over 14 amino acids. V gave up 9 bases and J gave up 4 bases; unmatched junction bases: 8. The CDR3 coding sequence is TGTGCCACCGCCCCGGCGACTAGCGGGTACGAGCAGTACTTC. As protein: CATAPATSGYEQYF.

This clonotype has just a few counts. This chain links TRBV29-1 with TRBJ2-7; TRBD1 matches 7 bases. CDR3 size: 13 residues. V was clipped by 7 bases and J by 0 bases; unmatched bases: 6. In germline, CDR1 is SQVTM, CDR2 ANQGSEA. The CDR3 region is CSGRDSVSYEQYF. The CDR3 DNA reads TGCAGCGGAAGGGACAGTGTCTCCTACGAGCAGTACTTC.

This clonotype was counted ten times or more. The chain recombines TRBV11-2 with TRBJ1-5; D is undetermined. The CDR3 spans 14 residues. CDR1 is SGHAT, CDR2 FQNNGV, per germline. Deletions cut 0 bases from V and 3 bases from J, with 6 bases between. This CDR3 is CASSLERSNQPQHF. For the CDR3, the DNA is TGTGCCAGCAGCTTAGAGAGGTCCAATCAGCCCCAGCATTTT.

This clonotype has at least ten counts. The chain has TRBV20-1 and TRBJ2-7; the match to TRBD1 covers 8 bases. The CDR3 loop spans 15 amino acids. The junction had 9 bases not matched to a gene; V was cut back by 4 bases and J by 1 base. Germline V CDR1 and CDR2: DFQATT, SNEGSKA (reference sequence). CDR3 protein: CSAKDRQGPSYEQYF. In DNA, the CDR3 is TGCAGTGCTAAGGACCGACAGGGGCCTTCCTACGAGCAGTACTTC.

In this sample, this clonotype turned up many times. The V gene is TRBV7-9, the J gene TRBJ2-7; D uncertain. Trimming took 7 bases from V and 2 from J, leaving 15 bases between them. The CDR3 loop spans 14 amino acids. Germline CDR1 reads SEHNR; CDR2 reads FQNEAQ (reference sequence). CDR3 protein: CASTKSVGAYEQYF. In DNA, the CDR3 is TGTGCCAGCACCAAGTCGGTCGGCGCCTACGAGCAGTACTTC.